Included here is one T cell receptor beta chain sequence, with context. Measured with immunoSEQ multiplex PCR; TCRdb has only the in-frame clones, and not every one. Of a few hundred thousand clones detected, about 85% appear once; the ten largest clones hold 0.7% to 0.9%. This sample was included in a study of blood T cell repertoires in COVID-19. Across the whole study: COVID-19 samples, acute and convalescent, were from the United States, Italy and Spain. Sources were T cells, B-cell-depleted T cells, or PBMCs; the material itself was cDNA or gDNA.

V gave up 4 bases and J gave up 4 bases, with 10 bases separating them. CDR1 and CDR2 (germline): SNHLY, FYNNEI. The CDR3 runs 13 residues. The sample consisted of peripheral blood. The receptor comes from a human donor with COVID-19, enrolled during active disease. The donor label of this sample is uncertain. The V gene is TRBV2, the J gene TRBJ1-2, with D perhaps TRBD1 (5 bases). The CDR3 DNA reads as TGTGCCAGCAGTGGACAGAGTGCCTATGGCTACACCTTC. Translating it yields CASSGQSAYGYTF.